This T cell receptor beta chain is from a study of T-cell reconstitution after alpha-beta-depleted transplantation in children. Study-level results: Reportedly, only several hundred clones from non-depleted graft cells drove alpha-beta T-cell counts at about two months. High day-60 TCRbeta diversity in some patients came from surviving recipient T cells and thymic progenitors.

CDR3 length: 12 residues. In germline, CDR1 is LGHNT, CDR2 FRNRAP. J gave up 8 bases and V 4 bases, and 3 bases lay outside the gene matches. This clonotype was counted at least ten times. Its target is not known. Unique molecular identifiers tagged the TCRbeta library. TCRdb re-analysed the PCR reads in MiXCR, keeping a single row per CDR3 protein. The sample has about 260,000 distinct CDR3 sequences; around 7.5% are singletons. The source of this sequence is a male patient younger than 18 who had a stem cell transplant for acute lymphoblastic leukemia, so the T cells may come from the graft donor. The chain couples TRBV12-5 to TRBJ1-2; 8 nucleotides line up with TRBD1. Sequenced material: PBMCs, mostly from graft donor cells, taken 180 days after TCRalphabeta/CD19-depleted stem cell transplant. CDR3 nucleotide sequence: TGTGCTAGTGGTTCGGACAGGGAAGGCTACACCTTC. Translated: CASGSDREGYTF.